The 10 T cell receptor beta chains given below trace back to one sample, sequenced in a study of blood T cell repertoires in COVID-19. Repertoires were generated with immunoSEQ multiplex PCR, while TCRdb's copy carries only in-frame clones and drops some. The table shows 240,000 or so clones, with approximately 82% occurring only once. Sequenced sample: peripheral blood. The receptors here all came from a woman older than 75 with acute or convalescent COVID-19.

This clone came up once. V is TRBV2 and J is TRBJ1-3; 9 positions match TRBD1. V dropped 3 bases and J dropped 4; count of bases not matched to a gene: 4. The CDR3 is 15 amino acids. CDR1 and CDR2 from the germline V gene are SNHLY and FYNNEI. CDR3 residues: CASSEGQGYGNTIYF. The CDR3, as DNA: TGTGCCAGCAGTGAGGGACAGGGCTACGGAAACACCATATATTTT.

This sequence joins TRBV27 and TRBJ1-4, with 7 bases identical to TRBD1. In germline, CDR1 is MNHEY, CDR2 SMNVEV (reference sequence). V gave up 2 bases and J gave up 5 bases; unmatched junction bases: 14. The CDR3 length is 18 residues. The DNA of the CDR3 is TGTGCCAGCAGTTTAAGCCGACAGGGTGGGGCATCAAATGAAAAACTGTTTTTT. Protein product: CASSLSRQGGASNEKLFF.

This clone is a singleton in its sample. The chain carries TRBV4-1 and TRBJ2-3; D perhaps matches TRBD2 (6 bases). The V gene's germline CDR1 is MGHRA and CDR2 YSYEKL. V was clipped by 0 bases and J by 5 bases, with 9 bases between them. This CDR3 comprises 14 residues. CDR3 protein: CASSQDDGGDTQYF. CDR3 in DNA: TGCGCCAGCAGCCAAGATGACGGGGGAGATACGCAGTATTTT.

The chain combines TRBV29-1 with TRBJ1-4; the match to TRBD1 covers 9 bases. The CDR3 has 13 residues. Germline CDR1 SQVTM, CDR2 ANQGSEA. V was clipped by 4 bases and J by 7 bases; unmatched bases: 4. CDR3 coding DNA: TGCAGCGTTGGGGGGACAGGGACTGAAAAACTGTTTTTT. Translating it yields CSVGGTGTEKLFF.

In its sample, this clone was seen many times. The CDR3 DNA is TGCGCCAGCAGCTCACAGGGAAGGTCGACCAACACTGAAGCTTTCTTT. Its translation is CASSSQGRSTNTEAFF. The gene calls are TRBV5-1 and TRBJ1-1; D is perhaps TRBD1 (6 bases). V lost 3 bases and J lost 2, with 17 bases in between. Germline CDR1 is SGHRS and CDR2 is YFSETQ. This CDR3 has 16 amino acids.

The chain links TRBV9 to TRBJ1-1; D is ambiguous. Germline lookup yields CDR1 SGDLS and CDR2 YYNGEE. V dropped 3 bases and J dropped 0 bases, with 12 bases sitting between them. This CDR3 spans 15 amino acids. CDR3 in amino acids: CASSGSVSMNTEAFF. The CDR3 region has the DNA TGTGCCAGCAGCGGCAGCGTTTCCATGAACACTGAAGCTTTCTTT.

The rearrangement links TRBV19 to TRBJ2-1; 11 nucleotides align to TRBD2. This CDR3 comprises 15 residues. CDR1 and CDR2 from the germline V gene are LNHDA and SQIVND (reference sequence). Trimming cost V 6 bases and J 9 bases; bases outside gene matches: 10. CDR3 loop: CASRLTSGGIGEQFF. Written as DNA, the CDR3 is TGTGCCAGTAGACTAACTAGCGGGGGTATCGGTGAGCAGTTCTTC.

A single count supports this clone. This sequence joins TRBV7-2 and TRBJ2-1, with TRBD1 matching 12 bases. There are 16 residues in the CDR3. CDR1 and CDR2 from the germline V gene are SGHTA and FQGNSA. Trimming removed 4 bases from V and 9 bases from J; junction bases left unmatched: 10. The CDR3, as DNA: TGTGCCAGCAGCTGGGCACCGGGACAGGGGGCACGTGAGCAGTTCTTC. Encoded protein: CASSWAPGQGAREQFF.

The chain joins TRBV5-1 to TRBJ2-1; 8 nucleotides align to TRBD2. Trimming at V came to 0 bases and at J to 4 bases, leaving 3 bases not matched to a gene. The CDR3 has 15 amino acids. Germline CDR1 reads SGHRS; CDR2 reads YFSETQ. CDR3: CASSLAGGNYNEQFF. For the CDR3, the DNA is TGCGCCAGCAGCTTGGCGGGGGGGAATTACAATGAGCAGTTCTTC.

CDR3: CASSPEGARNNEQFF. The DNA of the CDR3 is TGTGCCAGCAGCCCCGAGGGCGCGAGGAACAATGAGCAGTTCTTC. The genes are TRBV11-2 and TRBJ2-1, with D perhaps TRBD2 (5 bases). The CDR3 extends over 15 amino acids. CDR1 SGHAT and CDR2 FQNNGV come from the germline V gene. Trimming removed 5 bases at V and 5 bases at J, with 16 bases between.